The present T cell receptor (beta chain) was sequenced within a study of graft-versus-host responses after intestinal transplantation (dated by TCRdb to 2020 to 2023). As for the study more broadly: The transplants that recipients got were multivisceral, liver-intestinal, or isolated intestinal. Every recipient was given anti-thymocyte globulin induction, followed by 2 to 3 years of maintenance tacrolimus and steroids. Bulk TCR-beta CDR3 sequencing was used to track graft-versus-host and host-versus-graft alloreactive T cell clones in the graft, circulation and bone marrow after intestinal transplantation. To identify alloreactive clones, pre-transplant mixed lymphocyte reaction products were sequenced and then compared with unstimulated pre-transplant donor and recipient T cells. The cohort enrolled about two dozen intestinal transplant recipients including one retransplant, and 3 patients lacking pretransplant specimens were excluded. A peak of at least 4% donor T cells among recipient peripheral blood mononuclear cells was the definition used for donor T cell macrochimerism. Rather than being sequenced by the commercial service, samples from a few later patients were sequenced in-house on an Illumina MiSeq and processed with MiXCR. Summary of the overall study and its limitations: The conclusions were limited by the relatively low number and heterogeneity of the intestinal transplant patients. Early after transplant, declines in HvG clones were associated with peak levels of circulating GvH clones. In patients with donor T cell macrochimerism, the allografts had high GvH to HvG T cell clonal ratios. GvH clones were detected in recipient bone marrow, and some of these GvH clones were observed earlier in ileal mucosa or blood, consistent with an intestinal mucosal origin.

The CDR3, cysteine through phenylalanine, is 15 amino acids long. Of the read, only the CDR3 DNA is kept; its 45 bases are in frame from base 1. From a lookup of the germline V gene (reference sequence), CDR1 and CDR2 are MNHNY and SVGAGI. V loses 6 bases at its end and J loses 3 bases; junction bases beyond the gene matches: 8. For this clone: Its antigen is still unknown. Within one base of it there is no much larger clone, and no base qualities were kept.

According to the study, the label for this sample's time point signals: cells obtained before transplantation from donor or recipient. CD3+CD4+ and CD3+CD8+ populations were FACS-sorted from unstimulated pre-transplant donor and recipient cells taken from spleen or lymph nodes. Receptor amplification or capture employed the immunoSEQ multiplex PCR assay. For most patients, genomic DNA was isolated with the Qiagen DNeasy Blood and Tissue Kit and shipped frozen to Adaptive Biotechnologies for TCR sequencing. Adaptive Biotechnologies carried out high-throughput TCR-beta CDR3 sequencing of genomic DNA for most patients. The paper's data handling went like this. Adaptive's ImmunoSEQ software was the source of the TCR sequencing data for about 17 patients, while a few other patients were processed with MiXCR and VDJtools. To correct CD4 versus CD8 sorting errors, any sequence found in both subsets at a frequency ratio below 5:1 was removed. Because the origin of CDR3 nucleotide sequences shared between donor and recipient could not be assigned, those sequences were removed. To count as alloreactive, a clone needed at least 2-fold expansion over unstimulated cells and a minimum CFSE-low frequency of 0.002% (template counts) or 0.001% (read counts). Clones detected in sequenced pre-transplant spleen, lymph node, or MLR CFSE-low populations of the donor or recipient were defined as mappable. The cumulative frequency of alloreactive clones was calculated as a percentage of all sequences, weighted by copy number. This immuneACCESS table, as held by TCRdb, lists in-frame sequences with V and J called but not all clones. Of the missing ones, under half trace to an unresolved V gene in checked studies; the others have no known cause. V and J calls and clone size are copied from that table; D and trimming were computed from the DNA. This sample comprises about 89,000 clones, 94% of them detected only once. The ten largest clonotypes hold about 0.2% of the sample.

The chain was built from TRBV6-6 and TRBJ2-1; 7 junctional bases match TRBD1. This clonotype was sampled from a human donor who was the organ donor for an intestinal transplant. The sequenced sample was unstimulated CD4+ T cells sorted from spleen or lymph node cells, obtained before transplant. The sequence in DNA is TGTGCCAGCAGCAAAGACAGGGTCTACTACAATGAGCAGTTCTTC. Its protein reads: CASSKDRVYYNEQFF.